The sequence of this T cell receptor (beta chain) was determined in a study of OX40 agonist ivuxolimab in advanced cancers. Study-wide findings and caveats: Some nonresponders also had low normalized T-cell clonal expansion. In the 0.1-3.0 mg/kg groups, partial responders showed among the lowest expansion.

This CDR3 has 12 amino acids. Deletions cut 1 base from V and 11 bases from J, with 11 bases between. The germline CDR1 and CDR2 sequences are SEHNR and FQNEAQ (reference sequence). TCRdb's copy holds only in-frame clones and misses some; the assay was immunoSEQ multiplex PCR. The sample consists of about 36,000 clones, 88% of them appearing once. With regard to this clone: As yet, its antigen is unknown.

The chain employs TRBV7-9 and TRBJ1-1; no definite D call. This specimen was CD4+ or CD8+ T cells sorted from blood, taken in a trial of the OX40 agonist ivuxolimab. This TCR was sampled from an adult with an advanced solid tumor such as melanoma, head and neck, liver or kidney cancer. This chain's CDR3 is CASSLGVAGAFF. For the CDR3, the DNA is TGTGCCAGCAGCTTAGGGGTCGCTGGGGCTTTCTTT.